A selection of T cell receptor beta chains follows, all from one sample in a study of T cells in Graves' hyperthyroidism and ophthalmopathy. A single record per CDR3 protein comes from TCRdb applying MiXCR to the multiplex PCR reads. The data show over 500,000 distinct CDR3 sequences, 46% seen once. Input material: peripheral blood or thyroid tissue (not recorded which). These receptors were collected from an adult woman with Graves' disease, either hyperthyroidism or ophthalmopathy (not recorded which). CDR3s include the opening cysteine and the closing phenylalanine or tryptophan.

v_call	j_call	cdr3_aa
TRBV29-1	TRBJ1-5	CSVEGAGNQPQHF
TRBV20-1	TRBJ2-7	CSANPGVPYEQYF
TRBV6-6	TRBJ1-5	CASSYGSDRGVSNQPQHF
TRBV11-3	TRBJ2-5	CASSSGGGRQETQYF
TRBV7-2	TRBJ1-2	CASSEQGEGGYTF
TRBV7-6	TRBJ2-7	CASSLAGRGGYEQYF
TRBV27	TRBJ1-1	CASSFRGIGTEAFF
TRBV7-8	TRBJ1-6	CASRLNRGRDSPLHF
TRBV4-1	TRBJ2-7	CASSQGRTENYEQYF
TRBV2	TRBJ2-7	CASSQDEGSWDEQYF
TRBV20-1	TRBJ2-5	CSARIQGETQYF
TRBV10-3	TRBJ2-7	CAISEDLTLLEQYF
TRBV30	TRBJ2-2	CAWSLGGTGELFF
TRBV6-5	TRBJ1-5	CASSSDRVNQPQHF
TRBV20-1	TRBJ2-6	CSARRGAGANVLTF